This is a list of T cell receptor beta chains from one sample in a study of blood T cell repertoires in COVID-19. Here immunoSEQ multiplex PCR was the method, and the copy in TCRdb shows in-frame clones only, minus some. The sample lists 30,000 to 50,000 clones; roughly 84% were seen once. Sequenced material: peripheral blood. These TCRs come from a man over 45 with active or convalescent COVID-19. The CDR3 runs from the conserved cysteine through the conserved F or W. Rows may omit the clone size; those that give it use once, few, many or a size class.

TRBV12-3/TRBV12-4	.	13	TRBJ2-5	CASSLVNRETQYF
TRBV6-6	few	15	TRBJ1-2	CASSSRTGPSWGYTF
TRBV6-5	.	15	TRBJ2-2	CASRRTSGDTGELFF
TRBV6-5	.	14	TRBJ1-2	CASTKAGANYGYTF
TRBV25-1	.	16	TRBJ1-1	CASSEYIPDRGTEAFF
TRBV12-3/TRBV12-4	.	13	TRBJ2-1	CASSTTGLNEQFF
TRBV27	.	15	TRBJ1-2	CASSTSGASYYGYTF
TRBV5-4	.	13	TRBJ2-2	CASSTGFRGELFF
TRBV16	once	17	TRBJ1-5	CASSQFPGGQGNQPQHF
TRBV12-3/TRBV12-4	.	12	TRBJ2-4	CASSLSGNIQYF
TRBV30	.	15	TRBJ2-3	CAWSGGQGFADTQYF
TRBV14	once	13	TRBJ1-1	CASSQVSGPEAFF
TRBV3-1/TRBV3-2	.	12	TRBJ1-2	CASSQADYGYTF
TRBV24-1	once	15	TRBJ2-1	CATSVGGDSYNEQFF
TRBV6-2/TRBV6-3	.	14	TRBJ2-7	CASSYRTTRQEQYF
TRBV6-5	.	15	TRBJ1-4	CASSLSGGQSEKLFF
TRBV7-9	few	14	TRBJ2-7	CASSLTGGIYEQYF
TRBV5-6	few	17	TRBJ2-7	CASSLTGYYVSSYEQYF
TRBV14	.	16	TRBJ1-3	CASSQVMGSSGNTIYF
TRBV19	.	15	TRBJ2-2	CASSIRGENTGELFF
TRBV7-3	.	15	TRBJ2-2	CASSLRQGHTGELFF
TRBV30	once	11	TRBJ2-7	CAWSVLKEQYF
TRBV6-4	few	17	TRBJ2-2	CASSPLAGASNTGELFF
TRBV11-2	.	13	TRBJ1-1	CASSLGTYTEAFF
TRBV29-1	.	13	TRBJ1-2	CSVEVPANYGYTF
TRBV24-1	.	18	TRBJ2-3	CATSDSLEGGGHGGTQYF
TRBV3-1/TRBV3-2	.	15	TRBJ1-2	CASSQAGQAYYGYTF
TRBV21-1	.	17	TRBJ2-3	CASSPQSRTPGADTQYF
TRBV5-1	.	15	TRBJ2-7	CASSLGDRGSYEQYF
TRBV3-1/TRBV3-2	.	15	TRBJ1-6	CASSPFGQGNSPLHF
TRBV21-1	.	17	TRBJ1-6	CASSKARRPVRNSPLHF